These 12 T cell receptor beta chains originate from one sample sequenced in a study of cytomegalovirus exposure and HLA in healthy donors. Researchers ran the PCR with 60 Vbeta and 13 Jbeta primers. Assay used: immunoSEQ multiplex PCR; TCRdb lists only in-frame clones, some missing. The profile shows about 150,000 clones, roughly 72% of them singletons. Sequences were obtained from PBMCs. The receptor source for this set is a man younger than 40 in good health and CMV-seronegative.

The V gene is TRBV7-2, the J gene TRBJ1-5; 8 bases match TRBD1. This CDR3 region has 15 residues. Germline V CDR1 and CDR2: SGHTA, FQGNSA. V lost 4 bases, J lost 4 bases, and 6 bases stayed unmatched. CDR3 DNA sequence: TGTGCCAGCAGCTCGAGACAGGGGCCAAATCAGCCCCAGCATTTT. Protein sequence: CASSSRQGPNQPQHF.

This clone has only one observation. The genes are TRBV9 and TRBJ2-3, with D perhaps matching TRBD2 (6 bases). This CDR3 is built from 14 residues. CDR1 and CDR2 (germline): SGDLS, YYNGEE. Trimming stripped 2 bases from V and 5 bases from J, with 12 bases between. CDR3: CASSVLVRGDTQYF. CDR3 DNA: TGTGCCAGCAGCGTCTTAGTGCGGGGAGATACGCAGTATTTT.

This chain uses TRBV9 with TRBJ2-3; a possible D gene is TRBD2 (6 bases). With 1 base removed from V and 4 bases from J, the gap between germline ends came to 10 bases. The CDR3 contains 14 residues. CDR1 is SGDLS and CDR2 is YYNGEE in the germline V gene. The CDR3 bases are TGTGCCAGCAGCGTAATCGGGGGTTCAGATACGCAGTATTTT. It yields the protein CASSVIGGSDTQYF.

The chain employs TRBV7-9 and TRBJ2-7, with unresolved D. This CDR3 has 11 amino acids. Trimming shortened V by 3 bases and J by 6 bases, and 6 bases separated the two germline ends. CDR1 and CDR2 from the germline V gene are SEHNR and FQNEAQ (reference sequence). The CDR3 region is CASSFWLEQYF. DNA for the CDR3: TGTGCCAGCAGCTTTTGGCTCGAGCAGTACTTC.

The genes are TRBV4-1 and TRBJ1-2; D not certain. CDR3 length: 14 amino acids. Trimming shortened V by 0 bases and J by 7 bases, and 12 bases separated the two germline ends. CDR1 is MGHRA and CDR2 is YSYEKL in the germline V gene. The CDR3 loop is CASSQEHGIGGYTF. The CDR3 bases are TGCGCCAGCAGCCAAGAACACGGGATCGGTGGCTACACCTTC.

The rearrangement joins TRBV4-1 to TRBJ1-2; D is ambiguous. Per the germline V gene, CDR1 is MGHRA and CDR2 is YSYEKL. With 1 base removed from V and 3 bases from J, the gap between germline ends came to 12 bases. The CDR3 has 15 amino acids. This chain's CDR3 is CASSQVGDTYYGYTF. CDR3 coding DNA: TGCGCCAGCAGCCAAGTGGGAGACACTTACTATGGCTACACCTTC.

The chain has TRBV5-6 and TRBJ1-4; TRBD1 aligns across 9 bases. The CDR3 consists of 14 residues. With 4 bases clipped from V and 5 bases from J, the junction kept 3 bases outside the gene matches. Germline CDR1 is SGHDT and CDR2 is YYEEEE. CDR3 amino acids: CASSTGQGNEKLFF. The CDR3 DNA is TGTGCCAGCAGCACTGGACAGGGGAATGAAAAACTGTTTTTT.

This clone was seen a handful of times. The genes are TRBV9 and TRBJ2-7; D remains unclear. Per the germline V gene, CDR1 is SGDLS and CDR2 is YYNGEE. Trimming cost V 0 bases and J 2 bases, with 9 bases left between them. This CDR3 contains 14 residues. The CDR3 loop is CASSVAGRPYEQYF. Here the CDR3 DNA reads TGTGCCAGCAGCGTAGCAGGCAGACCCTACGAGCAGTACTTC. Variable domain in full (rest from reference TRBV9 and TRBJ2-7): DSGVTQTPKHLITATGQRVTLRCSPRSGDLSVYWYQQSLDQGLQFLIQYYNGEERAKGNILERFSAQQFPDLHSELNLSSLELGDSALYFCASSVAGRPYEQYFGPGTRLTVT.

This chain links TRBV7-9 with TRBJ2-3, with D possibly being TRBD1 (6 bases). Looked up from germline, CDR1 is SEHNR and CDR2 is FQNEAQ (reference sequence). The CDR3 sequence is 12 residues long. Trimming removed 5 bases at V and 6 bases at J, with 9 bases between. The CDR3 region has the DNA TGTGCCAGCAGCAACAGGGTTGATACGCAGTATTTT. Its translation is CASSNRVDTQYF.

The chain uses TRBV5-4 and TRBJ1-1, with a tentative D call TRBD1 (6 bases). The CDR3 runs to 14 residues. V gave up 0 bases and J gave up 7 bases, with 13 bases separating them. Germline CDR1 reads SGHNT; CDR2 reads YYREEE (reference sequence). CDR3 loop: CASSLEQGSNEAFF. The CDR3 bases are TGTGCCAGCAGCTTGGAACAGGGTAGTAATGAAGCTTTCTTT.

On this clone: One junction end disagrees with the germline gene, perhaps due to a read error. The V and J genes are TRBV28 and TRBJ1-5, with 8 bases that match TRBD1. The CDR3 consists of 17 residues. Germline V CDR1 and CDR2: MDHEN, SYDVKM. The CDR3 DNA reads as TGTGCCAGCAGCCGACCTCGGACAGGGTATAGCAATCAGCCCCAGAATTTT. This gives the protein CASSRPRTGYSNQPQNF. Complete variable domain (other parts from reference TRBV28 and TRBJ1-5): DVKVTQSSRYLVKRTGEKVFLECVQDMDHENMFWYRQDPGLGLRLIYFSYDVKMKEKGDIPEGYSVSREKKERFSLILESASTNQTSMYLCASSRPRTGYSNQPQNFGDGTRLSIL.

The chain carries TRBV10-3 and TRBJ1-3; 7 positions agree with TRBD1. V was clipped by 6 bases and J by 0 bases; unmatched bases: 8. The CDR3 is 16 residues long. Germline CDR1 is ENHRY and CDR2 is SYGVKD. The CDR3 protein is CAIRVGTVSSGNTIYF. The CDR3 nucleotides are TGTGCCATCAGGGTCGGGACAGTAAGCTCTGGAAACACCATATATTTT.